This paragraph reports one TCR beta chain. CDR3 length: 13 amino acids. After removal of 1 base from V and 6 bases from J, the junction contained 5 bases not matched to a gene. In germline, CDR1 is GTSNPN, CDR2 SVGIG (reference sequence). The sample is drawn from a study of blood T cell repertoires in COVID-19. As for the study in general: COVID-19 samples collected from the United States, Italy and Spain covered acute and convalescent phases. T cells, B-cell-depleted T cells, or PBMCs provided the cDNA or gDNA that served as material.

Authors' analysis steps: Using reference gene primer amplification, nucleated cell counts were estimated. Libraries were prepared by immunoSEQ multiplex PCR; TCRdb keeps only in-frame clonotypes and omits some of them. The V and J calls and clone size come from that table; D and trimming were worked out from the DNA. The sample has approximately 200,000 clones; more than 80% are singletons. This clonotype originated in a woman older than 75 with acute or convalescent COVID-19. Sequencing was carried out using peripheral blood. This rearrangement joins TRBV30 to TRBJ1-2, with 7 positions matching TRBD1. The CDR3 region is CAWSEGGGDGYTF. The CDR3 nucleotides read TGTGCCTGGAGTGAAGGGGGCGGGGATGGCTACACCTTC.